These T cell receptor beta chains were read from a single sample in a study of T cell changes during pregnancy in multiple sclerosis. Data came from immunoSEQ multiplex PCR; TCRdb stores just in-frame clones and leaves some out. Seen here are about 40,000 clones, around 90% observed once, and the top ten hold roughly 1.2%. The source was peripheral blood, collected before pregnancy. The source of these receptors is a female donor with multiple sclerosis, enrolled in a pregnancy study. Both conserved end residues are part of each CDR3. A D gene is named only where the DNA matches it firmly. Expanded clones are given a class, and other clones once, few, many or no size at all.

d_gene | j_gene | abundance | v_gene | CDR3aa | CDR3nt
TRBD1 | TRBJ1-2 | . | TRBV19 | CASSIEPGTGDYYGYTF | TGTGCCAGTAGTATAGAACCCGGGACAGGGGACTACTATGGCTACACCTTC
. | TRBJ2-2 | . | TRBV7-9 | CASSTVAVNTGELFF | TGTGCCAGCAGCACCGTAGCGGTGAACACCGGGGAGCTGTTTTTT
TRBD2 | TRBJ2-3 | . | TRBV18 | CASSPRGLAGEADTQYF | TGTGCCAGCTCACCACGAGGGCTAGCGGGAGAGGCAGATACGCAGTATTTT
TRBD2 | TRBJ2-1 | . | TRBV11-2 | CASSTRTSGSFVEQFF | TGTGCCAGCAGCACTCGGACTAGCGGGAGCTTCGTTGAGCAGTTCTTC
. | TRBJ2-7 | few | TRBV2 | CASSEGTQEIYYEQYF | TGTGCCAGCAGTGAAGGGACACAGGAAATATACTACGAGCAGTACTTC
TRBD2 | TRBJ2-5 | . | TRBV4-1 | CASSQEPRTSGSFRETQYF | TGCGCCAGCAGCCAAGAGCCACGGACTAGCGGGAGCTTTAGGGAGACCCAGTACTTC
TRBD2 | TRBJ2-1 | . | TRBV7-2 | CASSLVAGAYNEQFF | TGTGCCAGCAGCTTAGTAGCGGGAGCCTACAATGAGCAGTTCTTC
TRBD2 | TRBJ2-7 | . | TRBV7-2 | CASSPRTSGGAYEQYF | TGTGCCAGCAGCCCGCGAACTAGCGGAGGAGCTTACGAGCAGTACTTC
. | TRBJ1-2 | few | TRBV28 | CASSLGQGGSSTF | TGTGCCAGCAGTTTAGGGCAGGGAGGATCGAGTACCTTC
. | TRBJ2-3 | . | TRBV7-2 | CASSFASRYTDTQYF | TGTGCCAGCAGCTTTGCTAGCAGATACACAGATACGCAGTATTTT
. | TRBJ2-1 | . | TRBV5-6 | CASEQGAAYNEQFF | TGTGCCAGCGAGCAGGGTGCTGCCTACAATGAGCAGTTCTTC
. | TRBJ2-1 | . | TRBV5-4 | CASSSPEPTSFKFF | TGTGCCAGCAGCTCCCCTGAACCGACTAGTTTTAAGTTCTTC
. | TRBJ1-5 | . | TRBV27 | CASGSTDNQPQHF | TGTGCCAGCGGGTCGACAGATAATCAGCCCCAGCATTTT
. | TRBJ2-1 | . | TRBV7-9 | CASLEDNFPREQFF | TGTGCCAGCTTAGAGGATAACTTTCCCCGAGAGCAGTTCTTC
TRBD2 | TRBJ2-1 | . | TRBV9 | CASTLGAGVGYNEQFF | TGTGCCAGCACCTTAGGGGCGGGAGTGGGGTACAATGAGCAGTTCTTC
TRBD2 | TRBJ2-7 | . | TRBV4-3 | CASSQDRTSGVMQYF | TGCGCCAGCAGCCAAGATAGGACTAGCGGGGTTATGCAGTACTTC
. | TRBJ2-7 | . | TRBV5-1 | CASSLFWLGNGEQYF | TGCGCCAGCAGCTTGTTTTGGCTAGGTAACGGCGAGCAGTACTTC
TRBD2 | TRBJ2-5 | . | TRBV7-7 | CASSSGTSGETQYF | TGTGCTAGCAGCTCTGGGACTAGCGGAGAGACCCAGTACTTC
. | TRBJ1-5 | . | TRBV6-5 | CASSRDSHGQPQHF | TGTGCCAGCAGCCGGGACTCCCACGGTCAGCCCCAGCATTTT
. | TRBJ1-2 | few | TRBV29-1 | CSVEDRITNYGYTF | TGCAGCGTTGAAGACAGGATCACTAACTATGGCTACACCTTC
. | TRBJ1-1 | . | TRBV10-3 | CAISELQGEAFF | TGTGCCATCAGTGAGTTACAGGGTGAAGCTTTCTTT
TRBD2 | TRBJ2-1 | once | TRBV5-1 | CASSLSLAGEGEQFF | TGCGCCAGCAGCTTATCCCTAGCGGGAGAGGGTGAGCAGTTCTTC
. | TRBJ1-2 | . | TRBV2 | CASSEDRNYGYTF | TGTGCCAGCAGCGAAGACAGAAACTATGGCTACACCTTC
TRBD2 | TRBJ2-3 | . | TRBV4-2 | CASSRGLAGGPTDTQYF | TGTGCCAGCAGCCGGGGACTAGCGGGAGGGCCGACAGATACGCAGTATTTT
. | TRBJ1-4 | . | TRBV4-3 | CASSQVLYGKLFF | TGCGCCAGCAGCCAAGTACTATATGGAAAACTGTTTTTT
. | TRBJ2-7 | . | TRBV6-1 | CASSYRDEQYF | TGTGCCAGCAGTTACCGGGACGAGCAGTACTTC
TRBD1 | TRBJ2-7 | . | TRBV6-5 | CASSWDRKSHEQYF | TGTGCCAGCAGTTGGGACAGGAAATCCCACGAGCAGTACTTC
. | TRBJ2-1 | . | TRBV30 | CAWDQGQYNEQFF | TGTGCCTGGGACCAGGGGCAATACAATGAGCAGTTCTTC
. | TRBJ2-7 | few | TRBV6-5 | CASSYNLDGSYEQYF | TGTGCCAGCAGTTACAACCTAGATGGCTCCTACGAGCAGTACTTC
TRBD2 | TRBJ2-3 | . | TRBV19 | CASGLAGGMDTQYF | TGTGCCAGCGGACTAGCGGGGGGCATGGATACGCAGTATTTT
. | TRBJ1-2 | . | TRBV7-3 | CASSQDVTGYGYTF | TGTGCCAGCAGCCAAGACGTGACAGGCTATGGCTACACCTTC
TRBD2 | TRBJ2-1 | once | TRBV10-3 | CAIQTSGQSSYNEQFF | TGTGCCATCCAGACTAGCGGGCAAAGCTCCTACAATGAGCAGTTCTTC
TRBD1 | TRBJ1-4 | . | TRBV12-5 | CASGLGQGGEKLFF | TGTGCTAGTGGTTTGGGACAGGGGGGTGAAAAACTGTTTTTT
TRBD2 | TRBJ2-7 | . | TRBV11-2 | CASSTRTSGDISYEQYF | TGTGCCAGCAGCACCAGGACTAGCGGGGATATCTCCTACGAGCAGTACTTC
. | TRBJ2-4 | . | TRBV14 | CASSQGELAKNIQYF | TGTGCCAGCAGCCAAGGAGAGCTAGCCAAAAACATTCAGTACTTC
. | TRBJ2-7 | . | TRBV9 | CASSVGTAGEQYF | TGTGCCAGCAGCGTAGGTACGGCAGGCGAGCAGTACTTC
TRBD1 | TRBJ2-3 | . | TRBV30 | CAWERDRSTDTQYF | TGTGCCTGGGAACGGGACAGAAGCACAGATACGCAGTATTTT
TRBD1 | TRBJ2-5 | . | TRBV28 | CASSQGQWRETQYF | TGTGCCAGCAGCCAGGGACAGTGGAGAGAGACCCAGTACTTC
. | TRBJ1-4 | . | TRBV5-1 | CASSSAQGTNEKLFF | TGCGCCAGCAGCTCAGCACAGGGAACTAATGAAAAACTGTTTTTT
. | TRBJ2-5 | . | TRBV19 | CASSLNRVETQYF | TGTGCCAGTAGCCTCAATCGGGTGGAGACCCAGTACTTC
TRBD2 | TRBJ2-3 | . | TRBV5-4 | CASSAGLAGGGGDTQYF | TGTGCCAGCAGTGCGGGGCTAGCGGGAGGAGGAGGGGATACGCAGTATTTT
. | TRBJ1-3 | . | TRBV30 | CAWSAGDSGNTIYF | TGTGCCTGGAGTGCAGGGGACTCTGGAAACACCATATATTTT
. | TRBJ1-1 | . | TRBV9 | CASSVGVSEAFF | TGTGCCAGCAGCGTAGGTGTTTCGGAGGCTTTCTTT
. | TRBJ2-7 | . | TRBV7-9 | CAAGFRGEQYF | TGTGCCGCCGGGTTCCGGGGGGAGCAGTACTTC
. | TRBJ2-6 | . | TRBV19 | CASIPRPIGGSGANVLTF | TGTGCCAGTATTCCTCGACCTATAGGGGGCTCTGGGGCCAACGTCCTGACTTTC
TRBD1 | TRBJ2-7 | . | TRBV27 | CASSLGQGYYEQYF | TGTGCCAGCAGTTTGGGACAGGGGTACTACGAGCAGTACTTC
. | TRBJ2-1 | . | TRBV11-3 | CASSSAGYDEQFF | TGTGCCAGCAGCTCGGCAGGGTACGATGAGCAGTTCTTC
TRBD1 | TRBJ1-5 | . | TRBV2 | CASSGSRGYQPQHF | TGTGCCAGCAGTGGATCCAGGGGGTATCAGCCCCAGCATTTT
. | TRBJ1-2 | . | TRBV21-1 | CASSKEGYRGFPLLANYGYTF | TGTGCCAGCAGCAAGGAGGGATACAGGGGGTTCCCCCTCCTAGCTAACTATGGCTACACCTTC
. | TRBJ2-6 | . | TRBV11-2 | CASSLSVSGANVLTF | TGTGCCAGCAGCTTATCCGTTTCTGGGGCCAACGTCCTGACTTTC
TRBD1 | TRBJ2-5 | . | TRBV19 | CASSGTGTAQETQYF | TGTGCCAGTAGTGGAACCGGGACAGCCCAAGAGACCCAGTACTTC
TRBD2 | TRBJ2-3 | . | TRBV18 | CASSLRLAGGTDTQYF | TGTGCCAGCTCCCTTAGACTAGCGGGAGGCACAGATACGCAGTATTTT
. | TRBJ2-2 | . | TRBV25-1 | CASSAEGGVIGELFF | TGTGCCAGCAGTGCCGAGGGGGGGGTCATCGGGGAGCTGTTTTTT
TRBD2 | TRBJ2-7 | . | TRBV10-3 | CAIRGGGGSMPYEQYF | TGTGCCATCAGGGGTGGGGGAGGGAGCATGCCCTACGAGCAGTACTTC
. | TRBJ1-3 | few | TRBV5-6 | CASSLAEAALTYSGNTIYF | TGTGCCAGCAGCTTGGCGGAGGCAGCCCTTACCTACTCTGGAAACACCATATATTTT
. | TRBJ1-6 | . | TRBV4-1 | CASSQWQTTYNSPLHF | TGCGCCAGCAGCCAGTGGCAGACAACCTATAATTCACCCCTCCACTTT
. | TRBJ2-3 | . | TRBV7-9 | CASSLARFDTDTQYF | TGTGCCAGCAGCTTAGCCAGATTTGACACAGATACGCAGTATTTT
TRBD2 | TRBJ2-3 | . | TRBV4-1 | CASSHPRGAGGPDTQYF | TGCGCCAGCAGCCACCCCCGGGGAGCGGGAGGGCCAGATACGCAGTATTTT
. | TRBJ1-2 | . | TRBV19 | CASSDRATLRDYGYTF | TGTGCCAGTAGTGACAGAGCTACCCTACGCGACTATGGCTACACCTTC